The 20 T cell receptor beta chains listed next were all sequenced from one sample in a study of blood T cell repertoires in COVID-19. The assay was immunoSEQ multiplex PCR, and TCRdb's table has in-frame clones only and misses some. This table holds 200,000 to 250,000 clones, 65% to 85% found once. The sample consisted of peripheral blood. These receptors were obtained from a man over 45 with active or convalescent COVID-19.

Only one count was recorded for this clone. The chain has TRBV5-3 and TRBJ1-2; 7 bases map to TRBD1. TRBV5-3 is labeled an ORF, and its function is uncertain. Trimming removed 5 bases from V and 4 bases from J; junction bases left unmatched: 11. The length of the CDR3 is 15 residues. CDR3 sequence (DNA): TGTGCCAGAAGGCCTCCGGGACAGCCAACCTATGGCTACACCTTC. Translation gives CARRPPGQPTYGYTF.

CDR3 bases: TGCGCCAGCAGCCAAGGGTTACGGTACCAAGAGACCCAGTACTTC. It encodes CASSQGLRYQETQYF. The chain combines TRBV4-3 with TRBJ2-5; no clear D gene. CDR3 length: 15 amino acids. Germline lookup yields CDR1 LGHNA and CDR2 YSLEER. V gave up 1 base and J gave up 0 bases, with 9 bases separating them.

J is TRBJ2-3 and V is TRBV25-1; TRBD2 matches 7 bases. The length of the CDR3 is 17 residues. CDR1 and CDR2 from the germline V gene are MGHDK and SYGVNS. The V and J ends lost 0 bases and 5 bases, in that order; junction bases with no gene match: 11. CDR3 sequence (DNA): TGTGCCAGCAGTGAATATTCGGGGGAGGGAGTTGGAGATACGCAGTATTTT. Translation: CASSEYSGEGVGDTQYF.

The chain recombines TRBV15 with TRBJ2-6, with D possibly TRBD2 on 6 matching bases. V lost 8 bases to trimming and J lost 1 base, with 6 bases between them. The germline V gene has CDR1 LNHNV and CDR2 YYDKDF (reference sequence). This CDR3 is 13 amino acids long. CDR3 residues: CATGGSGANVLTF. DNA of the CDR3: TGTGCCACCGGGGGGTCTGGGGCCAACGTCCTGACTTTC.

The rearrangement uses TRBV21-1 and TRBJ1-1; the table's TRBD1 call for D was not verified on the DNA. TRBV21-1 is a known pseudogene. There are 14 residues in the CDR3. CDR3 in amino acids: CASSNVRINTEAFF. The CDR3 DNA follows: TGTGCCAGCAGCAATGTCAGGATCAACACTGAAGCTTTCTTT.

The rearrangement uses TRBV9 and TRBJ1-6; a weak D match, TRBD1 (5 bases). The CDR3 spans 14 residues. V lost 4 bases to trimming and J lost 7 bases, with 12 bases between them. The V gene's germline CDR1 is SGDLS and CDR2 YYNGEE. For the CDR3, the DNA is TGTGCCAGCAGCCCCGGGACTGAGAATTCACCCCTCCACTTT. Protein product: CASSPGTENSPLHF.

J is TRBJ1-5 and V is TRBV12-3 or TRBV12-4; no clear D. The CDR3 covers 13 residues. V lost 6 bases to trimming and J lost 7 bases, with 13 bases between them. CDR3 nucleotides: TGTGCCAGCAGCTATGGCGGAGTCCAGCCCCAGCATTTT. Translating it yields CASSYGGVQPQHF.

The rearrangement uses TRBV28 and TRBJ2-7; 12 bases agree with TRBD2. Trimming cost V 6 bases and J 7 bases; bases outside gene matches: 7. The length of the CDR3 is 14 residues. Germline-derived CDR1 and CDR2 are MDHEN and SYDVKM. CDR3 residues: CASSTSGRPGEQYF. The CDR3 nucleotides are TGTGCCAGCAGCACTAGCGGGAGGCCGGGGGAGCAGTACTTC. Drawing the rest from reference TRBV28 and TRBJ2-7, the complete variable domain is DVKVTQSSRYLVKRTGEKVFLECVQDMDHENMFWYRQDPGLGLRLIYFSYDVKMKEKGDIPEGYSVSREKKERFSLILESASTNQTSMYLCASSTSGRPGEQYFGPGTRLTVT.

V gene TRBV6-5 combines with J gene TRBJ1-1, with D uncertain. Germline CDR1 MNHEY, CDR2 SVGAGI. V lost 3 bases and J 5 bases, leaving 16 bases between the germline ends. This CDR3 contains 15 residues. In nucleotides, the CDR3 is TGTGCCAGCAGTTATGTTCCCGGGGAAGGGACTGAAGCTTTCTTT. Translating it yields CASSYVPGEGTEAFF.

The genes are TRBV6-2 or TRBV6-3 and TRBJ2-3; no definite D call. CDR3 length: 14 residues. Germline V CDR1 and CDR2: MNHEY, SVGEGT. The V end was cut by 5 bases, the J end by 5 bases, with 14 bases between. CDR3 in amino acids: CASSSLVSRDTQYF. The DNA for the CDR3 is TGTGCCAGCAGTAGCCTAGTTTCCAGAGATACGCAGTATTTT.

CDR3 coding DNA: TGTGCCAGCAGCCCCCGGGACAGGGTCGGAAACACCATATATTTT. This codes for CASSPRDRVGNTIYF. The chain employs TRBV3-1 (or the pseudogene TRBV3-2) and TRBJ1-3; 9 bases are shared with TRBD1. The CDR3 is 15 residues long. With 4 bases clipped from V and 4 bases from J, the junction kept 5 bases outside the gene matches. Germline V lookup: CDR1 LGHDT, CDR2 YNNKEL (reference sequence).

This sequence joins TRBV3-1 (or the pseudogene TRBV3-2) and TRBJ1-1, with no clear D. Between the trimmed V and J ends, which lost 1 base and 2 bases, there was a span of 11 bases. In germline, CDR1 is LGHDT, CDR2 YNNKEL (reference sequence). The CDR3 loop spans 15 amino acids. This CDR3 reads CASSQGLGGNTEAFF. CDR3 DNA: TGTGCCAGCAGCCAAGGGTTGGGAGGTAACACTGAAGCTTTCTTT.

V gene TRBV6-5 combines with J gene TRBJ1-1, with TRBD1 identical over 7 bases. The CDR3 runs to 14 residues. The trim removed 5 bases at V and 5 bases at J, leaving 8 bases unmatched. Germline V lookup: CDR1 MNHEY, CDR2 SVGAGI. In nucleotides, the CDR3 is TGTGCCAGCAGTAGCTTACAGGGGACAACTGAAGCTTTCTTT. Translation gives CASSSLQGTTEAFF.

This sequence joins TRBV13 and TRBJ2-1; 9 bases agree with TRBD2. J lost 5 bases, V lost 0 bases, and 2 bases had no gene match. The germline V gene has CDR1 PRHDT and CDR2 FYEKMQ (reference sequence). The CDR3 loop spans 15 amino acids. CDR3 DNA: TGTGCCAGCAGCTTAGGGCTAGCGGGGAACAATGAGCAGTTCTTC. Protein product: CASSLGLAGNNEQFF.

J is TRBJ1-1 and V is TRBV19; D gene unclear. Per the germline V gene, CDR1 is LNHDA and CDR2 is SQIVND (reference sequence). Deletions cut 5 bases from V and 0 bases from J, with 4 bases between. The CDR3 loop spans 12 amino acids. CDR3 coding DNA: TGTGCCAGTAGTCGGTTGAACACTGAAGCTTTCTTT. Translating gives CASSRLNTEAFF.

The CDR3 nucleotides read TGTGCCAGCAGCTCCCGCGCCGAGGGCTATAATTCACCCCTCCACTTT. Its protein is CASSSRAEGYNSPLHF. The gene calls are TRBV11-3 and TRBJ1-6; D is ambiguous. The ends were cut back, 4 bases at V and 3 bases at J, with 13 bases in the middle. Germline V gene sequence: CDR1 SGHNT, CDR2 YENEEA. This CDR3 has 16 amino acids.

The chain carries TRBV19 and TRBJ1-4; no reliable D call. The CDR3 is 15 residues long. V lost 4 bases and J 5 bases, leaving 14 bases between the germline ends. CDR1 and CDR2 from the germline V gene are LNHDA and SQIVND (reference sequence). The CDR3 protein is CASSTLGSENEKLFF. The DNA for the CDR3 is TGTGCCAGTAGTACCCTGGGGAGTGAGAATGAAAAACTGTTTTTT.

CDR3 sequence (DNA): TGTGCCTGGAATGCCCCGGGACAGGGTGGTCAGCCCCAGCATTTT. Amino acids: CAWNAPGQGGQPQHF. The chain combines TRBV30 with TRBJ1-5, with 9 bases matching TRBD1. Germline assignment: CDR1 GTSNPN and CDR2 SVGIG (reference sequence). J gave up 6 bases and V 4 bases, and 10 bases lay outside the gene matches. This CDR3 is 15 amino acids long.

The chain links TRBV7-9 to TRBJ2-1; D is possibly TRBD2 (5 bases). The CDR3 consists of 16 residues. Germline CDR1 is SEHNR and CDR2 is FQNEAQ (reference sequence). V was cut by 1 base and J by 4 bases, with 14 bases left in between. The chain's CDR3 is CASSLGLTGFYNEQFF. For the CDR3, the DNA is TGTGCCAGCAGCTTAGGACTCACGGGGTTTTACAATGAGCAGTTCTTC.

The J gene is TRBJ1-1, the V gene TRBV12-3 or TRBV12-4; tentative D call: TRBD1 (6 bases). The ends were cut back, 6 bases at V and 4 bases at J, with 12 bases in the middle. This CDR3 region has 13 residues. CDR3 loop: CASSPGTPTEAFF. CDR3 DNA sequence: TGTGCCAGCAGCCCCGGGACACCCACTGAAGCTTTCTTT.